Sequencing of this TCR beta chain was carried out in a study of T cells in tuberculosis. The overall study: Sequenced TCRs come from CD1B-GMM tetramer-binding T cells. A South African cohort included IGRA-negative adolescents, latently infected IGRA-positive adolescents and adults with active tuberculosis.

Using immunoSEQ multiplex PCR, the repertoire was profiled, and TCRdb retains in-frame clones only, with some absent. The sample lists fewer than 45,000 clones; nearly 95% were seen once. Trimming shortened V by 0 bases and J by 3 bases, and 5 bases separated the two germline ends. Germline-derived CDR1 and CDR2 are WNHNN and SYGVQD (reference sequence). The CDR3 contains 14 residues. Details on this clone: Its antigen is unknown.

Points from the study as a whole: Active tuberculosis cases were adults; controls were adolescents. Active tuberculosis patients had shorter CDR3-alpha; the beta difference was nonsignificant.

This chain connects TRBV10-1 to TRBJ2-2; unclear D gene. The source material was PBMCs. The receptor was derived from a donor aged 10 to 29 with latent tuberculosis or without tuberculosis infection. The CDR3 here is CASSESLDTGELFF. The CDR3 coding sequence is TGCGCCAGCAGTGAGTCGCTAGACACCGGGGAGCTGTTTTTT.